These 6 T cell receptor beta chains share one sample of origin, sequenced in a study of blood T cell repertoires in COVID-19. This table comes from immunoSEQ multiplex PCR, and its TCRdb copy is limited to in-frame clones, with some not included. Among around 230,000 clones listed, 83% were seen once. The sample taken for sequencing was peripheral blood. The receptors were gathered from a woman aged 40 to 55 with active or convalescent COVID-19.

The rearrangement links TRBV19 to TRBJ1-6; D uncertain. V lost 4 bases to trimming and J lost 0 bases, with 16 bases between them. Per the germline V gene, CDR1 is LNHDA and CDR2 is SQIVND (reference sequence). The CDR3 consists of 18 residues. The CDR3, as DNA: TGTGCCAGTAGTACTGGTGGGCAGGTGATCTCCTATAATTCACCCCTCCACTTT. Its translation: CASSTGGQVISYNSPLHF.

The chain combines TRBV10-3 with TRBJ1-5; D is possibly TRBD1 (5 bases). The V and J ends lost 0 bases and 6 bases respectively, with 15 bases between them. Germline V gene lookup returns CDR1 ENHRY and CDR2 SYGVKD. This CDR3 spans 16 amino acids. DNA of the CDR3: TGTGCCATCAGTGAGTCCGGGGGTGGGGTGGGTCAGCCCCAGCATTTT. As protein: CAISESGGGVGQPQHF.

The chain is built from TRBV27 and TRBJ2-1, with 14 bases aligning to TRBD2. Germline CDR1 is MNHEY and CDR2 is SMNVEV (reference sequence). The CDR3 contains 16 residues. V lost 0 bases, J lost 8 bases, and 3 bases stayed unmatched. The CDR3 DNA is TGTGCCAGCAGTTTATCCCTGACTAGCGGGAGGGATGAGCAGTTCTTC. Protein sequence: CASSLSLTSGRDEQFF.

The chain links TRBV11-3 to TRBJ1-1; no clear D gene. This CDR3 contains 15 residues. Trimming cost V 1 base and J 2 bases, with 11 bases left between them. The V gene's germline CDR1 is SGHNT and CDR2 YENEEA. The CDR3 spells CASSLVIGGNTEAFF. DNA for the CDR3: TGTGCCAGCAGCTTAGTTATAGGCGGAAACACTGAAGCTTTCTTT.

This chain uses TRBV18 with TRBJ2-7; 11 bases match TRBD1. Germline loops: CDR1 KGHSH, CDR2 LQKENI. With V trimmed by 1 base and J by 3 bases, 5 bases remained unmatched. The CDR3 is made up of 16 amino acids. As DNA, the CDR3 is TGTGCCAGCTCACCACAACCCGGGACAGGGGGCTACGAGCAGTACTTC. Its protein product is CASSPQPGTGGYEQYF.

V is TRBV27 and J is TRBJ2-7; no clear D gene. Germline V gene lookup returns CDR1 MNHEY and CDR2 SMNVEV (reference sequence). The CDR3 has 10 residues. V lost 8 bases, J lost 6 bases, and 8 bases lay in between. The CDR3 bases are TGTGCCAGCGGCGCGGTCGAGCAGTACTTC. Translation: CASGAVEQYF.